This record covers a single T cell receptor beta chain. The CDR3 length is 13 residues. V gave up 7 bases and J gave up 1 base; unmatched junction bases: 4. The germline V gene has CDR1 SQVTM and CDR2 ANQGSEA. This entry is derived from a study of cytotoxic CD8 clonotypes in ibrutinib-treated CLL. Method: immunoSEQ multiplex PCR; TCRdb's copy keeps in-frame clones and lacks some. The repertoire holds about 50,000 clones, with roughly 80% as singletons. Genomic DNA in a quantity of approximately 1.8 micrograms was derived from cryopreserved PBMCs for TCR beta libraries. The sample in question was PBMCs, obtained after 24 months of ibrutinib treatment. The chain is built from TRBV29-1 and TRBJ1-2, with 9 bases matching TRBD1. This receptor was obtained from a human donor with chronic lymphocytic leukemia. As DNA, the CDR3 is TGCAGCGCCTGGACAGGGGATAACTATGGCTACACCTTC. Protein sequence: CSAWTGDNYGYTF.